Below are 2 T cell receptor beta chains sequenced from a single sample in a study of blood T cells in healthy people across ages (dated by TCRdb to between 2014 and 2017). Library preparation employed 5' RACE. Sequencing was performed on an Illumina HiSeq 2500. A second roughly 7 to 12 cycle PCR used a sample-barcoded 5' primer and a J-beta primer mix. TCRdb passed the public sequencing reads through fastp at Q25 and MiXCR, retaining productive beta sequences. Every distinct CDR3 protein forms one entry, paired with its most common genes and DNA. For this sample there are 550,000 to 800,000 distinct CDR3 sequences; about 30% appear just once. Roughly 15% of the sample is held by the ten biggest clonotypes. Material for sequencing was blood. The receptors come from a woman older than 75 in good health. Donor details come from another sample of the same person, matched by shared clones.

The V gene is TRBV5-1, the J gene TRBJ1-4; perhaps TRBD1 as D (6 bases). The germline V and J ends were trimmed by 1 base and 5 bases, with 12 bases remaining between them. This CDR3 has 15 amino acids. Germline V gene data show CDR1 as SGHRS and CDR2 as YFSETQ. The CDR3 region is CASSLFSQGNEKLFF. Written as DNA, the CDR3 is TGCGCCAGCAGCTTGTTCAGTCAGGGGAATGAAAAACTGTTTTTT.

The J gene is TRBJ1-6, the V gene TRBV25-1, with 9 bases identical to TRBD1. Trimming removed 1 base from V and 9 bases from J; junction bases left unmatched: 7. CDR1 is MGHDK and CDR2 is SYGVNS in the germline V gene. The CDR3 covers 16 residues. The CDR3 loop reads CASSESKQGAGSPLHF. CDR3 sequence (DNA): TGTGCCAGCAGTGAATCAAAACAGGGGGCGGGTTCACCCCTCCACTTT.